This is a list of T cell receptor beta chains from one sample in a study of blood T cell repertoires in COVID-19. The assay was immunoSEQ multiplex PCR, and TCRdb's table has in-frame clones only and misses some. Here the sample spans 210,000 or so clones, about nine tenths being singletons. The specimen sequenced was PBMCs or T cells enriched from blood (not recorded which). Source of these receptors: a woman aged 50 to 60 in a cohort exposed to, infected with or recovered from COVID-19 (not recorded which). Both conserved end residues are part of each CDR3. Each record gives: clone size, J gene, D gene, V gene, CDR3 protein, CDR3 DNA. A D gene is named only where the DNA matches it firmly. Clone size is not always given. Where it is, it says once, few, many or a class for expanded clones.

>-|TRBJ2-1|-|TRBV4-1
CASSQGAGPELNEQFF
TGCGCCAGCAGCCAAGGGGCAGGGCCGGAACTCAATGAGCAGTTCTTC
>-|TRBJ2-1|-|TRBV28
CASSLGRLYNEQFF
TGTGCCAGCAGTTTAGGCAGATTATACAATGAGCAGTTCTTC
>-|TRBJ2-7|-|TRBV9
CASSVQGSGPYEQYF
TGTGCCAGCAGCGTTCAGGGGAGCGGACCCTACGAGCAGTACTTC
>-|TRBJ2-3|TRBD2|TRBV7-2
CASSPTSGGYYDTQYF
TGTGCCAGCAGCCCCACTAGCGGGGGTTACTATGATACGCAGTATTTT
>few|TRBJ1-6|TRBD1|TRBV2
CASSAEGTVYNSPLHF
TGTGCCAGCAGCGCCGAGGGGACAGTCTATAATTCACCCCTCCACTTT
>-|TRBJ1-1|TRBD1|TRBV2
CASTDQGVVGTEAFF
TGTGCCAGTACAGATCAGGGGGTGGTGGGGACTGAAGCTTTCTTT
>-|TRBJ1-2|TRBD1|TRBV4-1
CASSQGQGAGNYGYTF
TGCGCCAGCAGCCAGGGTCAGGGGGCAGGGAACTATGGCTACACCTTC
>-|TRBJ2-2|TRBD2|TRBV5-8
CASSSSTGGGNTGELFF
TGTGCCAGCAGCTCATCGACCGGCGGGGGGAACACCGGGGAGCTGTTTTTT
>once|TRBJ1-5|TRBD1|TRBV10-2
CASSEPDRDTQHF
TGCGCCAGCAGTGAGCCCGACAGGGATACCCAGCATTTT
>-|TRBJ2-5|TRBD2|TRBV11-2
CASSLAGGNVPGETQYF
TGTGCCAGCAGCCTAGCGGGGGGAAACGTGCCCGGAGAGACCCAGTACTTC
>-|TRBJ2-7|TRBD2|TRBV5-1
CASSSSGGRSYEQYF
TGCGCCAGCAGCTCCAGCGGGGGACGTTCCTACGAGCAGTACTTC
>-|TRBJ2-7|TRBD2|TRBV28
CASSLTSGWTYEQYF
TGTGCCAGCAGTCTTACTAGCGGTTGGACCTACGAGCAGTACTTC
>-|TRBJ2-2|TRBD1|TRBV15
CATSRDSQGARTGELFF
TGTGCCACCAGCAGAGATTCGCAGGGGGCGAGGACCGGGGAGCTGTTTTTT
>-|TRBJ2-2|TRBD1|TRBV7-7
CASSKTGGEAGELFF
TGTGCTAGCAGCAAGACAGGGGGCGAAGCCGGGGAGCTGTTTTTT
>-|TRBJ1-2|TRBD1|TRBV20-1
CSASGTGSWGYTF
TGCAGTGCTAGTGGGACAGGGTCCTGGGGCTACACCTTC
>-|TRBJ2-7|TRBD1|TRBV7-8
CASSLGPQTGGDEQYF
TGTGCCAGCAGCTTAGGGCCCCAAACAGGGGGCGACGAGCAGTACTTC
>-|TRBJ2-7|-|TRBV2
CASTGGTSYEQYF
TGTGCCAGCACAGGGGGGACCTCCTACGAGCAGTACTTC
>-|TRBJ2-7|-|TRBV13
CASSSADGGISYEQYF
TGTGCCAGCAGCTCCGCGGATGGGGGGATCTCCTACGAGCAGTACTTC
>-|TRBJ1-2|-|TRBV3-1/TRBV3-2
CASSQEGRGRDYGYTF
TGTGCCAGCAGCCAAGAAGGTCGAGGGAGGGACTATGGCTACACCTTC
>-|TRBJ2-5|TRBD1|TRBV6-5
CASRRGTAQETQYF
TGTGCCAGCAGAAGGGGGACAGCGCAAGAGACCCAGTACTTC
>-|TRBJ2-7|TRBD1|TRBV19
CASSQPGQGYEQYF
TGTGCCAGTAGTCAGCCGGGACAGGGATACGAGCAGTACTTC
>-|TRBJ1-4|-|TRBV7-9
CASSLVTGTNEKLFF
TGTGCCAGCAGCTTAGTTACAGGGACAAATGAAAAACTGTTTTTT
>-|TRBJ1-1|TRBD1|TRBV7-9
CASSEGQRSFF
TGTGCCAGCAGCGAGGGACAGAGGTCTTTCTTT
>-|TRBJ2-5|TRBD2|TRBV5-8
CASSLRAKRGGRETQYF
TGTGCCAGCAGCTTGCGGGCCAAGCGGGGGGGCAGGGAGACCCAGTACTTC
>-|TRBJ2-3|-|TRBV7-2
CASSPRATPGRQYF
TGTGCCAGCAGCCCGAGGGCCACCCCGGGGAGGCAGTATTTT
>-|TRBJ1-4|TRBD1|TRBV7-9
CASSSGTGPNEKLFF
TGTGCCAGCAGCTCCGGGACAGGGCCAAATGAAAAACTGTTTTTT
>-|TRBJ2-2|TRBD2|TRBV5-1
CASSPPGGAVAGELFF
TGCGCCAGCAGCCCCCCGGGAGGCGCAGTGGCCGGGGAGCTGTTTTTT
>-|TRBJ2-7|TRBD1|TRBV5-1
CASTKGTGGFYEQYF
TGCGCCAGCACTAAGGGGACAGGGGGCTTCTACGAGCAGTACTTC
>-|TRBJ2-7|TRBD2|TRBV5-1
CASSLDSGGSSYEQYF
TGCGCCAGCAGCTTGGACTCGGGGGGTAGCTCCTACGAGCAGTACTTC
>-|TRBJ1-4|-|TRBV7-6
CASSLAFGYNEKLFF
TGTGCCAGCAGCTTAGCTTTCGGTTACAATGAAAAACTGTTTTTT
>-|TRBJ2-7|-|TRBV12-5
CASGVDSLGEQYF
TGTGCTAGTGGAGTGGACAGTCTTGGGGAGCAGTACTTC
>-|TRBJ1-5|-|TRBV18
CASSPPTVSSNQPQHF
TGTGCCAGCTCACCACCGACAGTGAGTAGCAATCAGCCCCAGCATTTT
>few|TRBJ1-2|-|TRBV19
CASSIPGDPDYGYTF
TGTGCCAGTAGTATACCAGGGGATCCGGACTATGGCTACACCTTC
>-|TRBJ1-2|-|TRBV28
CASSPVLGGALYGYTF
TGTGCCAGCAGTCCCGTGTTGGGTGGGGCTCTCTATGGCTACACCTTC
>-|TRBJ2-2|-|TRBV12-3/TRBV12-4
CASSLRDSGELFF
TGTGCCAGCAGTTTAAGGGACTCCGGGGAGCTGTTTTTT
>-|TRBJ1-2|TRBD1|TRBV4-3
CASSQDSTGDNSYGYTF
TGCGCCAGCAGCCAAGATAGCACAGGGGATAATAGCTATGGCTACACCTTC
>few|TRBJ1-5|-|TRBV27
CASSSGFGPQHF
TGTGCCAGCAGTTCCGGTTTTGGGCCCCAGCATTTT
>-|TRBJ2-2|-|TRBV11-1
CASSLLRGTGELFF
TGTGCCAGCAGCTTACTAAGGGGAACCGGGGAGCTGTTTTTT
>-|TRBJ2-5|TRBD1|TRBV10-1
CASSDVLGAQGVQETQYF
TGCGCCAGCAGTGACGTCTTAGGGGCGCAGGGGGTCCAAGAGACCCAGTACTTC
>-|TRBJ1-3|-|TRBV12-3/TRBV12-4
CASSFSGGNTIYF
TGTGCCAGCAGTTTTTCGGGGGGAAACACCATATATTTT
>-|TRBJ2-5|-|TRBV5-1
CASSTQGRETQYF
TGCGCCAGCAGCACTCAGGGGCGGGAGACCCAGTACTTC
>-|TRBJ2-5|TRBD1|TRBV10-2
CASSDTGAKKTQYF
TGCGCCAGCAGTGACACAGGGGCCAAGAAGACCCAGTACTTC
>-|TRBJ1-6|-|TRBV14
CASSQRDNNNSPLHF
TGTGCCAGCAGCCAACGGGACAACAATAATTCACCCCTCCACTTT
>-|TRBJ2-2|TRBD1|TRBV3-1/TRBV3-2
CASSRQTGVGTGELFF
TGTGCCAGCAGCCGCCAAACAGGGGTCGGTACCGGGGAGCTGTTTTTT
>-|TRBJ1-5|-|TRBV30
CAWSSRNNQPQHF
TGTGCCTGGAGTTCCAGGAACAATCAGCCCCAGCATTTT
>-|TRBJ2-3|-|TRBV9
CASSVEAWAGTTDTQYF
TGTGCCAGCAGCGTAGAGGCCTGGGCAGGTACCACAGATACGCAGTATTTT
>-|TRBJ1-2|TRBD1|TRBV27
CASSSGTGGHYGYTF
TGTGCCAGCAGTTCGGGGACAGGGGGTCACTATGGCTACACCTTC
>-|TRBJ1-2|-|TRBV28
CASSFAGAGGYTF
TGTGCCAGCAGTTTCGCAGGGGCGGGTGGCTACACCTTC
>-|TRBJ1-4|-|TRBV5-6
CASSLTRRDEKLFF
TGTGCCAGCAGCTTAACCCGGAGAGATGAAAAACTGTTTTTT
>-|TRBJ2-2|TRBD1|TRBV4-1
CASSQHPGQGSNTGELFF
TGCGCCAGCAGCCAACATCCGGGACAGGGTTCGAACACCGGGGAGCTGTTTTTT
>-|TRBJ2-7|-|TRBV15
CATSRAGQSLYF
TGTGCCACCAGCAGGGCCGGACAGAGCTTATACTTC
>-|TRBJ1-1|TRBD1|TRBV2
CASRPSMTGGTEAFF
TGTGCCAGCAGACCTTCCATGACAGGGGGCACTGAAGCTTTCTTT
>-|TRBJ1-3|TRBD1|TRBV12-5
CASGDRGRGNTIYF
TGTGCTAGTGGTGACAGGGGGAGAGGAAACACCATATATTTT
>-|TRBJ1-5|TRBD1|TRBV2
CATNPGQGRPQHF
TGTGCCACCAACCCGGGACAGGGGAGGCCCCAGCATTTT
>-|TRBJ2-1|TRBD2|TRBV7-6
CASSLASGGLTRLYNEQFF
TGTGCCAGCAGCTTAGCTAGCGGGGGGCTGACTAGGCTCTACAATGAGCAGTTCTTC
>-|TRBJ2-1|-|TRBV6-5
CASNQDRTYNEQFF
TGTGCCAGCAACCAGGACAGAACCTACAATGAGCAGTTCTTC